A selection of T cell receptor beta chains follows, all from one sample in a study of shared clonotypes between healthy human individuals. Measured with immunoSEQ multiplex PCR; TCRdb has only the in-frame clones, and not every one. Of approximately 1,500,000 clones listed, nearly 99% are singletons. The material sequenced was naive CD4+ T cells sorted from blood. These receptors came from a man aged 25-45 years in good health. Each CDR3 is given with its conserved first and last residue.

TRBJ2-1	TRBV2	CASRNPGLAASNEQFF
TRBJ2-5	TRBV2	CASSDAAEETQYF
TRBJ2-5	TRBV7-2	CASSLDGTGWKTQYF
TRBJ1-3	TRBV27	CASSLRSGNTIYF
TRBJ2-1	TRBV28	CASSWGTSGSHEQFF
TRBJ1-2	TRBV6-6	CASSSTDGNYGYTF
TRBJ2-5	TRBV7-7	CASSLARGGFGPETQYF
TRBJ2-1	TRBV10-3	CAISSGTNNEQFF
TRBJ1-5	TRBV19	CASSIQGVDSNQPQHF
TRBJ1-5	TRBV10-3	CAISDDGGYQPQHF
TRBJ2-3	TRBV5-1	CASSLHRQGSTDTQYF
TRBJ1-2	TRBV28	CASRHGGGPNYGYTF
TRBJ2-7	TRBV4-1	CASSHLSRDRDEQYF
TRBJ1-2	TRBV5-4	CASSKPGQGASHGYTF
TRBJ2-2	TRBV7-6	CASSLVLAGDTGELFF
TRBJ2-7	TRBV27	CASSRGGGRGPNEQYF
TRBJ1-5	TRBV7-2	CASRTGGVNQPQHF
TRBJ2-7	TRBV11-2	CASSLRHGQDRGSYEQYF
TRBJ2-7	TRBV11-3	CASSLTTVDEQYF
TRBJ2-7	TRBV28	CASNQRESSYEQYF
TRBJ2-2	TRBV27	CASSFQGGYYGELFF
TRBJ2-3	TRBV2	CASSVGDTQYF
TRBJ2-7	TRBV28	CASSSGGRTSYEQYF
TRBJ2-7	TRBV6-5	CASRTSGLYEQYF
TRBJ1-1	TRBV15	CATSKGQRTEAFF
TRBJ2-2	TRBV7-3	CASSPRLAGRSQSNTGELFF
TRBJ2-5	TRBV5-6	CASSFIPDRGEYF
TRBJ2-7	TRBV6-1	CASSEGGTRSLYEQYF
TRBJ2-7	TRBV29-1	CSVDFGYEQYF
TRBJ2-3	TRBV7-2	CASSLGPSPDTQYF
TRBJ2-1	TRBV29-1	CSVLASGHYNEQFF